The 22 T cell receptor beta chains listed next were all sequenced from one sample in a study of PD-1 blockade in classical Hodgkin lymphoma. Brentuximab vedotin exposure varied, and every patient relapsed after autologous stem cell transplantation. Profiled with immunoSEQ multiplex PCR; TCRdb holds only in-frame clones, not every one. This table has some 96,000 clones, approximately 88% appearing once. Sequencing used peripheral blood mononuclear cells (PBMCs), obtained at baseline. These TCRs come from a human donor with classical Hodgkin lymphoma.

The V and J genes are TRBV10-2 and TRBJ2-1; 10 nucleotides line up with TRBD2. V lost 3 bases to trimming and J lost 3 bases; unmatched junction nucleotides: 5. The CDR3 has 16 amino acids. CDR1 and CDR2 from the germline V gene are WSHSY and SAAADI. The CDR3 DNA sequence: TGCGCCAGCAGTGACCCCCTAGCGGGAGTCTACAATGAGCAGTTCTTC. Protein product: CASSDPLAGVYNEQFF.

The rearrangement links TRBV28 to TRBJ1-2; D is ambiguous. Trimming took off 5 bases at V and 5 bases at J, with 15 bases between the two ends. Per germline, CDR1 MDHEN and CDR2 SYDVKM. This CDR3 has 14 amino acids. The CDR3 DNA sequence: TGTGCCAGCAGTCTCCTTCGCCCGGCGTATGGCTACACCTTC. Residues: CASSLLRPAYGYTF.

This chain uses TRBV6-5 with TRBJ1-5; a possible D gene is TRBD1 (6 bases). Germline V gene sequence: CDR1 MNHEY, CDR2 SVGAGI. The CDR3 spans 14 residues. Between the trimmed V and J ends, which lost 6 bases and 4 bases, there was a span of 13 bases. The CDR3 DNA reads as TGTGCCAGCAGCCAGATACAGGGAAATCAGCCCCAGCATTTT. Translating it yields CASSQIQGNQPQHF.

The gene calls are TRBV5-1 and TRBJ2-5, with 7 nucleotides matching TRBD2. V shed 0 bases and J 10 bases; nucleotides not matched to a gene: 3. This CDR3 comprises 12 residues. In germline, CDR1 is SGHRS, CDR2 YFSETQ. DNA for the CDR3: TGCGCCAGCAGCTTGGGGCCGGGGGGCCAGTACTTC. This encodes CASSLGPGGQYF.

J is TRBJ2-3 and V is TRBV5-1; D gene uncertain. The germline gives CDR1 SGHRS, CDR2 YFSETQ. V lost 0 bases and J 3 bases, leaving 17 bases between the germline ends. The CDR3 is made up of 17 amino acids. This CDR3 reads CASSLAQGATPTDTQYF. CDR3 nucleotide sequence: TGCGCCAGCAGCTTGGCCCAAGGAGCCACCCCGACAGATACGCAGTATTTT.

The rearrangement uses TRBV7-8 and TRBJ2-7; D is unresolved. V gave up 2 bases and J gave up 1 base, with 15 bases separating them. The CDR3 totals 16 residues. Germline V lookup: CDR1 SGHVS, CDR2 FQNEAQ. The CDR3 reads CASSLRLGLESYEQYF. CDR3 in DNA: TGTGCCAGCAGCTTAAGGTTGGGCCTGGAATCCTACGAGCAGTACTTC.

The rearrangement links TRBV5-5 to TRBJ2-3, with TRBD2 as a possible D gene (8 bases). The CDR3 has 14 amino acids. The germline V gene has CDR1 SGHKS and CDR2 YYEKEE (reference sequence). V was shortened by 0 bases and J by 6 bases, with 11 bases between the two germline ends. CDR3 residues: CASSLAGGGDTQYF. The DNA for the CDR3 is TGTGCCAGCAGCTTGGCGGGAGGGGGCGATACGCAGTATTTT. Looking up the rest from reference TRBV5-5 and TRBJ2-3 gives the full variable domain: DAGVTQSPTHLIKTRGQQVTLRCSPISGHKSVSWYQQVLGQGPQFIFQYYEKEERGRGNFPDRFSARQFPNYSSELNVNALLLGDSALYLCASSLAGGGDTQYFGPGTRLTVL.

J is TRBJ2-3 and V is TRBV6-1, with unresolved D. The CDR3 length is 14 residues. V was trimmed by 8 bases and J by 6 bases, leaving 18 bases between them. The germline CDR1 and CDR2 sequences are MNHNS and SASEGT. The CDR3 is CASDGSHSGDTQYF. The CDR3 DNA follows: TGTGCCAGCGACGGGTCCCACTCGGGTGATACGCAGTATTTT.

This chain joins TRBV6-6 and TRBJ2-7; 9 bases agree with TRBD1. Trimming took 7 bases from V and 2 from J; bases not matched to a gene: 3. From germline, CDR1 is MNHNY and CDR2 SVGAGI (reference sequence). The CDR3 consists of 13 residues. CDR3 in amino acids: CASTGDRAYEQYF. The CDR3 nucleotides read TGTGCCAGCACAGGGGACAGGGCCTACGAGCAGTACTTC.

This clone has only one observation. The chain links TRBV18 to TRBJ2-7; the D gene is possibly TRBD1 (5 bases). Germline V gene data show CDR1 as KGHSH and CDR2 as LQKENI. V lost 3 bases, J lost 6 bases, and 15 bases lay in between. This CDR3 has 14 amino acids. CDR3 loop: CASSPRLQGSEQYF. The CDR3 coding sequence is TGTGCCAGCTCACCTCGGCTTCAGGGTAGCGAGCAGTACTTC.

V is TRBV6-6 and J is TRBJ2-2, with D possibly being TRBD1 or TRBD2 (6 bases each). The V end lost 5 bases, the J end lost 6 bases, and 10 bases lay between the germline ends. This CDR3 is 13 amino acids long. Germline V gene data show CDR1 as MNHNY and CDR2 as SVGAGI (reference sequence). The DNA of the CDR3 is TGTGCCAGCAGTACTAGGGGGGCCGGGGAGCTGTTTTTT. This gives the protein CASSTRGAGELFF.

This chain connects TRBV7-5 to TRBJ2-7; whether TRBD2, the table's D call, matches the DNA was not checked. TRBV7-5 counts as a pseudogene. The CDR3 covers 18 residues. CDR3 DNA: TGTGTCAGAAGCTTAGCGGAAAAGGGGACTGAAAGCTCCTACGAGCAGTACTTC. It translates to CVRSLAEKGTESSYEQYF.

The J gene is TRBJ2-7, the V gene TRBV4-1; 11 nucleotides agree with TRBD1. The CDR3 sequence is 14 residues long. V trimming: 9 bases; J trimming: 1 base; junction bases outside the gene matches: 5. Germline V gives CDR1 MGHRA, CDR2 YSYEKL. CDR3 sequence (DNA): TGCGCCAGGGAAGGACAGGGGGCTTCCTACGAGCAGTACTTC. This gives the protein CAREGQGASYEQYF.

This clone was observed a handful of times. Here the CDR3 reads CASSSGPGSTDTQYF. The CDR3 nucleotides read TGCGCCAGCAGCTCGGGACCAGGAAGCACAGATACGCAGTATTTT. The chain links TRBV5-1 to TRBJ2-3; D is tentatively TRBD1 or TRBD2 (5 bases each). Germline-derived CDR1 and CDR2 are SGHRS and YFSETQ. Deletions cut 3 bases from V and 0 bases from J, with 11 bases between. The CDR3 totals 15 residues.

This chain links TRBV27 with TRBJ2-7; 7 bases line up with TRBD2. Germline CDR1 is MNHEY and CDR2 is SMNVEV (reference sequence). V trimming: 5 bases; J trimming: 2 bases; junction bases outside the gene matches: 6. The CDR3 extends over 14 amino acids. The CDR3 coding sequence is TGTGCCAGCAGTGGGGGAGGGATGGCCTACGAGCAGTACTTC. It yields the protein CASSGGGMAYEQYF.

This clone was detected only once. The chain carries TRBV5-1 and TRBJ2-3, with D maybe TRBD2 (5 bases). The CDR3 is made up of 16 amino acids. Germline CDR1 and CDR2: SGHRS and YFSETQ. V was pared by 3 bases and J by 3 bases, with 17 bases between. The CDR3 protein is CASSWRQSPSTDTQYF. CDR3 in DNA: TGCGCCAGCAGCTGGAGGCAGAGTCCCTCGACAGATACGCAGTATTTT.

The J gene is TRBJ1-4, the V gene TRBV16; TRBD1 might be the D (6 bases). This CDR3 is 15 amino acids long. Looked up from germline, CDR1 is KGHSY and CDR2 is FQNENV. With 4 bases removed from V and 4 bases from J, the gap between germline ends came to 13 bases. In nucleotides, the CDR3 is TGTGCCAGCAGCCTTTCCGACAGGTTTAATGAAAAACTGTTTTTT. Translating it yields CASSLSDRFNEKLFF.

The chain is built from TRBV19 and TRBJ2-2; 7 bases match TRBD2. The junction had 5 bases not matched to a gene; V was cut back by 4 bases and J by 0 bases. The CDR3 length is 16 residues. The germline V gene encodes CDR1 LNHDA and CDR2 SQIVND (reference sequence). The CDR3 loop reads CASSTSSGANTGELFF. DNA of the CDR3: TGTGCCAGTAGTACCTCTAGCGGCGCGAACACCGGGGAGCTGTTTTTT. The full variable domain, with the rest looked up from reference TRBV19 and TRBJ2-2, is DGGITQSPKYLFRKEGQNVTLSCEQNLNHDAMYWYRQDPGQGLRLIYYSQIVNDFQKGDIAEGYSVSREKKESFPLTVTSAQKNPTAFYLCASSTSSGANTGELFFGEGSRLTVL.

This clone came up once. The rearrangement uses TRBV30 and TRBJ2-5, with D perhaps assigned TRBD1 or TRBD2 (5 bases each). V was pared by 1 base and J by 5 bases, with 5 bases between. This CDR3 is 11 amino acids long. Germline-derived CDR1 and CDR2 are GTSNPN and SVGIG (reference sequence). Here the CDR3 DNA reads TGTGCCTGGAGTGGGGGGGAGACCCAGTACTTC. Translating it yields CAWSGGETQYF.

The sample holds a few counts of this clone. The rearrangement joins TRBV7-8 to TRBJ1-1, with a weak D call TRBD1 (6 bases). The germline V gene has CDR1 SGHVS and CDR2 FQNEAQ. The CDR3 extends over 15 amino acids. V was clipped by 1 base and J by 4 bases, with 13 bases between them. This CDR3 is CASSLVTGRITEAFF. The DNA for the CDR3 is TGTGCCAGCAGCTTAGTTACAGGGAGAATCACTGAAGCTTTCTTT.

V gene TRBV19 combines with J gene TRBJ2-2; no definite D call. The CDR3 covers 15 residues. Germline V gene sequence: CDR1 LNHDA, CDR2 SQIVND (reference sequence). Trimming left V 3 bases short and J 3 bases short, with 11 bases between. The CDR3 is CASSIGGAYTGELFF. CDR3 DNA sequence: TGTGCCAGTAGTATCGGCGGTGCATACACCGGGGAGCTGTTTTTT.

This chain uses TRBV7-2 with TRBJ2-1; possible D gene TRBD2, 5 bases. Trimming shortened V by 6 bases and J by 1 base, and 16 bases separated the two germline ends. This CDR3 is built from 16 residues. Germline lookup yields CDR1 SGHTA and CDR2 FQGNSA. As DNA, the CDR3 is TGTGCCAGCAGTTCAAACGGACTCGGATCCTACAATGAGCAGTTCTTC. Amino acids: CASSSNGLGSYNEQFF.